This entry concerns a single TCR beta chain. The antigen is not known. This sample stems from a study of Tregs in tolerant kidney transplant recipients. The CDR3 runs to 14 residues. V was clipped by 0 bases and J by 8 bases, with 13 bases between them. CDR1 SGHAT and CDR2 FQNNGV come from the germline V gene. Notes on the study in general: Biological reproducibility was not directly addressed, but technical replication error appeared minimal. Findings come from small patient numbers and require larger validation.

Assay used: immunoSEQ multiplex PCR; TCRdb lists only in-frame clones, some missing. The table includes tens of thousands of clones, under 95% detected once. This clonotype was obtained from a human donor in good health. The chain employs TRBV11-2 and TRBJ1-2; D remains ambiguous. Sequenced material: Tregs from blood. The CDR3 region has the DNA TGTGCCAGCAGCTTAGAGGGGTGGGGTTCCGGCTACACCTTC. Protein: CASSLEGWGSGYTF.